Listed below are T cell receptor beta chains from one sample, sequenced in a study of blood T cell repertoires in COVID-19. Measured with immunoSEQ multiplex PCR; TCRdb has only the in-frame clones, and not every one. The sample carries 340,000 or so clones, about nine tenths recorded once. Sample: peripheral blood. These receptors were obtained from a man in his fifties with active or convalescent COVID-19. Each CDR3 is given with its conserved first and last residue. The D gene is left open where the match is weak.

V gene	J gene	D gene	CDR3 protein	CDR3 DNA
TRBV5-1	TRBJ2-3	-	CASSLWGVDTDTQYF	TGCGCCAGCAGCTTATGGGGGGTTGACACAGATACGCAGTATTTT
TRBV4-1	TRBJ2-1	TRBD2	CASSQDAATSGRSEQFF	TGCGCCAGCAGCCAAGATGCCGCGACTAGCGGGAGGTCTGAGCAGTTCTTC
TRBV5-6	TRBJ2-7	TRBD2	CASSASGTIYEQYF	TGTGCCAGCAGCGCCTCCGGGACTATCTACGAGCAGTACTTC
TRBV11-2	TRBJ1-5	TRBD1	CASSLDRGSNQPQHF	TGTGCCAGCAGCTTAGACAGGGGGAGCAATCAGCCCCAGCATTTT
TRBV27	TRBJ1-2	-	CASTSGQNTNYGYTF	TGTGCCAGCACTTCCGGACAAAATACTAACTATGGCTACACCTTC
TRBV5-1	TRBJ2-2	-	CASSLRQGSSGELFF	TGCGCCAGCAGCCTACGCCAGGGATCTTCCGGGGAGCTGTTTTTT
TRBV5-1	TRBJ2-1	TRBD1	CASSPTGGLGNEQFF	TGCGCCAGCAGCCCGACAGGGGGCTTGGGTAATGAGCAGTTCTTC
TRBV4-1	TRBJ2-3	-	CASSQGRTRVTDTQYF	TGCGCCAGCAGCCAGGGGAGGACGAGAGTCACAGATACGCAGTATTTT
TRBV5-1	TRBJ1-6	-	CASSYTTGQDSYNSPLHF	TGCGCCAGCAGTTATACAACAGGGCAGGACTCCTATAATTCACCCCTCCACTTT
TRBV5-1	TRBJ1-6	-	CASSLSTLGSSPLHF	TGCGCCAGCAGTCTGTCCACATTAGGGAGTTCACCCCTCCACTTT
TRBV7-2	TRBJ2-5	-	CASSLRGGETQYF	TGTGCCAGCAGCTTGCGGGGAGGTGAGACCCAGTACTTC
TRBV5-1	TRBJ2-1	TRBD1	CASSPTRDRNYNEQFF	TGCGCCAGCTCTCCCACCCGGGACAGAAACTACAATGAGCAGTTCTTC
TRBV6-5	TRBJ1-2	TRBD1	CASRANRDSGYTF	TGTGCCAGCAGAGCCAACAGGGACAGCGGCTACACCTTC
TRBV9	TRBJ2-1	TRBD1	CASSPQGQPSYNEQFF	TGTGCCAGCAGCCCTCAGGGACAGCCCTCCTACAATGAGCAGTTCTTC
TRBV19	TRBJ1-5	TRBD1	CASSVDRANQPQHF	TGTGCCAGTAGTGTCGACAGGGCCAATCAGCCCCAGCATTTT
TRBV7-8	TRBJ2-7	-	CASSPIGGRSYEQYF	TGTGCCAGCAGCCCAATCGGCGGGCGTTCCTACGAGCAGTACTTC
TRBV28	TRBJ2-7	-	CASRGVGGLGSYYEQYF	TGTGCCAGCAGAGGAGTGGGGGGATTAGGGTCTTACTACGAGCAGTACTTC